A single sample gave rise to the 9 T cell receptor beta chains below, sequenced in a study of beta chain features in type 1 diabetes. Every isolated RNA sample was fully reverse transcribed, so sequencing captured expressed TCRB transcripts. TCRdb keeps only in-frame clones here, not all; method: immunoSEQ multiplex PCR. This sample has under 25,000 clones, with about 53% found just once. The sequencing input was stem cell memory CD4+ T cells from blood. The receptors were sampled from a man aged 18 to 29 in good health.

A few counts support this clone. This chain links TRBV28 with TRBJ1-6, with D perhaps TRBD1 (5 bases). Germline assignment: CDR1 MDHEN and CDR2 SYDVKM. CDR3 length: 16 residues. V shed 6 bases and J shed 4 bases, with 16 bases lying between them. For the CDR3, the DNA is TGTGCCAGCAGCTCCGGACAAGGGACTTATAATTCACCCCTCCACTTT. Protein product: CASSSGQGTYNSPLHF.

In this sample, this clone turned up a few times. V gene TRBV19 combines with J gene TRBJ2-7; 13 bases align to TRBD2. Germline lookup yields CDR1 LNHDA and CDR2 SQIVND (reference sequence). The CDR3 spans 16 residues. V shed 3 bases, J shed 4 bases, and the junction held 6 bases outside the gene matches. CDR3 sequence reads: CASSIGGLAGVYEQYF. DNA of the CDR3: TGTGCCAGTAGTATTGGCGGACTAGCGGGAGTATACGAGCAGTACTTC.

This clone was picked up one time. The rearrangement links TRBV27 to TRBJ2-7; D is unresolved. The V end was cut by 2 bases, the J end by 0 bases, with 5 bases between. The CDR3 consists of 13 residues. CDR1 is MNHEY and CDR2 is SMNVEV in the germline V gene (reference sequence). In DNA form, the CDR3 reads TGTGCCAGCAGTTTAGACAACTCCTACGAGCAGTACTTC. Amino acids: CASSLDNSYEQYF.

The rearrangement joins TRBV6-1 to TRBJ1-2, with D tentatively TRBD1 (6 bases). V gave up 5 bases and J gave up 1 base, with 8 bases separating them. Germline CDR1 is MNHNS and CDR2 is SASEGT. CDR3 length equals 13 residues. The CDR3 region is CASSTGFNYGYTF. The CDR3 region has the DNA TGTGCCAGCAGTACAGGGTTTAACTATGGCTACACCTTC.

The chain has TRBV7-9 and TRBJ2-5; D gene unclear. The J call could be wrong; TRBJ2-7 is a better fit for the DNA end. CDR3 length: 15 amino acids. Looked up from germline, CDR1 is SEHNR and CDR2 is FQNEAQ (reference sequence). This chain's CDR3 is CASSLSGTMIYEQYF. The CDR3 DNA follows: TGTGCCAGCAGCTTATCAGGTACCATGATCTACGAGCAGTACTTC.

The sample holds a few counts of this clone. This chain uses TRBV29-1 with TRBJ1-1, with 8 bases identical to TRBD1. Per the germline V gene, CDR1 is SQVTM and CDR2 is ANQGSEA. J lost 7 bases, V lost 7 bases, and 8 bases had no gene match. The CDR3 totals 12 residues. CDR3: CSGMTGVGEAFF. Here the CDR3 DNA reads TGCAGCGGGATGACAGGGGTGGGTGAAGCTTTCTTT.

J is TRBJ1-5 and V is TRBV7-2; TRBD1 aligns across 10 bases. Germline V CDR1 and CDR2: SGHTA, FQGNSA. This CDR3 comprises 17 residues. The junction had 16 bases not matched to a gene; V was cut back by 5 bases and J by 9 bases. In DNA, the CDR3 is TGTGCCAGCAGCCGGATGCCCCCGGGGACAGGGGAAGGGCCCCAGCATTTT. Its translation: CASSRMPPGTGEGPQHF.

The V and J genes are TRBV9 and TRBJ2-7, with TRBD1 matching over 8 bases. V lost 5 bases to trimming and J lost 0 bases; unmatched junction nucleotides: 4. The CDR3 runs to 14 residues. CDR1 is SGDLS, CDR2 YYNGEE, per germline. The CDR3 is CASSRTGSSYEQYF. CDR3 nucleotides: TGTGCCAGCAGTCGGACAGGGTCCTCCTACGAGCAGTACTTC. Full variable domain (rest looked up from reference TRBV9 and TRBJ2-7): DSGVTQTPKHLITATGQRVTLRCSPRSGDLSVYWYQQSLDQGLQFLIQYYNGEERAKGNILERFSAQQFPDLHSELNLSSLELGDSALYFCASSRTGSSYEQYFGPGTRLTVT.

This clone was picked up a small number of times. This chain's CDR3 is CASSRSPRRGTKAYEQYF. CDR3 nucleotides: TGTGCCAGCAGCCGCTCGCCTAGACGCGGGACCAAGGCCTACGAGCAGTACTTC. V usage is TRBV14 and J usage is TRBJ2-7, with a possible D match to TRBD2 (6 bases). Per the germline V gene, CDR1 is SGHDN and CDR2 is FVKESK. The CDR3 consists of 18 residues. V was shortened by 4 bases and J by 2 bases, with 24 bases between the two germline ends.